These 32 T cell receptor beta chains came from one sample sequenced in a study of T cell responses to AZD1222 COVID-19 vaccine. The assay was immunoSEQ multiplex PCR, and TCRdb's table has in-frame clones only and misses some. Of some 130,000 clones detected, about 92% appear once; the ten largest clones hold 2.5% to 3.5%. The sample in question was peripheral blood, obtained on day 0 of AZD1222 vaccination. All receptors derive from an adult in good health.

This chain joins TRBV6-4 and TRBJ2-2, with D unresolved. The CDR3 spans 14 residues. The germline V and J ends were trimmed by 9 bases and 1 base, with 12 bases remaining between them. Germline values: CDR1 MRHNA, CDR2 SNTAGT. Here the CDR3 reads CASERAVNTGELFF. The CDR3 nucleotides are TGTGCCAGTGAACGGGCAGTGAACACCGGGGAGCTGTTTTTT.

The CDR3 loop reads CASSLRDRPYEQYF. The CDR3 DNA reads as TGTGCCAGTAGTTTGCGGGACAGACCCTACGAGCAGTACTTC. The V and J genes are TRBV19 and TRBJ2-7, with a possible D match to TRBD1 (7 bases). The length of the CDR3 is 14 residues. The germline gives CDR1 LNHDA, CDR2 SQIVND (reference sequence). Between the trimmed V and J ends, which lost 5 bases and 2 bases, there was a span of 13 bases.

CDR3 in amino acids: CASSVDAARNYGYTF. In DNA form, the CDR3 reads TGTGCCAGCAGCGTAGATGCAGCCAGGAACTATGGCTACACCTTC. V gene TRBV9 combines with J gene TRBJ1-2; D is uncertain. The CDR3 runs 15 residues. V lost 0 bases and J 2 bases, leaving 11 bases between the germline ends. The V gene's germline CDR1 is SGDLS and CDR2 YYNGEE.

The rearrangement links TRBV3-1 (or the pseudogene TRBV3-2) to TRBJ1-1; D might be TRBD1 (5 bases). The CDR3 extends over 16 amino acids. Germline V CDR1 and CDR2: LGHDT, YNNKEL (reference sequence). V was trimmed by 0 bases and J by 0 bases, leaving 11 bases between them. The CDR3 DNA is TGTGCCAGCAGCCAAGATAAGGGGTCGGTGAACACTGAAGCTTTCTTT. Translation: CASSQDKGSVNTEAFF.

The V gene is TRBV5-3, the J gene TRBJ2-2, with D perhaps TRBD1 (6 bases). TRBV5-3 counts as an open reading frame of uncertain function. The CDR3 covers 16 residues. Trimming removed 4 bases at V and 1 base at J, with 14 bases between. In DNA, the CDR3 is TGTGCCAGAAGCGTCGTTCGGGACAAGAACACCGGGGAGCTGTTTTTT. This encodes CARSVVRDKNTGELFF.

The gene calls are TRBV6-5 and TRBJ1-3; D is ambiguous. The V and J ends lost 4 bases and 2 bases respectively, with 15 bases between them. Germline lookup yields CDR1 MNHEY and CDR2 SVGAGI. This CDR3 is built from 16 residues. For the CDR3, the DNA is TGTGCCAGCAGTTTGCTCGTCGGGCCCCCTGGAAACACCATATATTTT. It codes for CASSLLVGPPGNTIYF.

The chain joins TRBV7-9 to TRBJ2-7, with a possible D match to TRBD1 (6 bases). Germline lookup yields CDR1 SEHNR and CDR2 FQNEAQ (reference sequence). The CDR3 length is 14 residues. V lost 5 bases and J 2 bases, leaving 13 bases between the germline ends. CDR3 sequence reads: CASSPTDSAYEQYF. The CDR3 DNA follows: TGTGCCAGCAGCCCTACGGACAGCGCCTACGAGCAGTACTTC. The full variable domain, rest sourced from reference TRBV7-9 and TRBJ2-7, is DTGVSQNPRHKITKRGQNVTFRCDPISEHNRLYWYRQTLGQGPEFLTYFQNEAQLEKSRLLSDRFSAERPKGSFSTLEIQRTEQGDSAMYLCASSPTDSAYEQYFGPGTRLTVT.

V is TRBV19 and J is TRBJ2-3; no clear D. CDR3 length equals 15 residues. Germline V gene data show CDR1 as LNHDA and CDR2 as SQIVND (reference sequence). V lost 0 bases, J lost 4 bases, and 11 bases lay in between. CDR3 sequence reads: CASSIDRQAPDTQYF. The CDR3 DNA reads as TGTGCCAGTAGTATAGATCGTCAGGCCCCAGATACGCAGTATTTT.

Only one count was recorded for this clone. This rearrangement joins TRBV4-3 to TRBJ2-7; D is undetermined. V lost 0 bases to trimming and J lost 6 bases, with 18 bases between them. CDR3 length: 16 residues. Germline CDR1 reads LGHNA; CDR2 reads YSLEER. The DNA of the CDR3 is TGCGCCAGCAGCCAAGATTTATGGCCCCCTGATTTCGAGCAGTACTTC. It encodes CASSQDLWPPDFEQYF.

The chain couples TRBV7-9 to TRBJ1-2; maybe TRBD1 (5 bases). Germline V gene lookup returns CDR1 SEHNR and CDR2 FQNEAQ (reference sequence). The ends were cut back, 1 base at V and 8 bases at J, with 17 bases in the middle. This CDR3 is built from 15 residues. CDR3 residues: CASSLGGEWGDGYTF. The CDR3, as DNA: TGTGCCAGCAGCTTAGGAGGGGAATGGGGGGACGGCTACACCTTC. Combining the CDR3 with reference TRBV7-9 and TRBJ1-2 gives the whole variable domain DTGVSQNPRHKITKRGQNVTFRCDPISEHNRLYWYRQTLGQGPEFLTYFQNEAQLEKSRLLSDRFSAERPKGSFSTLEIQRTEQGDSAMYLCASSLGGEWGDGYTFGSGTRLTVV.

J is TRBJ1-1 and V is TRBV11-2; 9 nucleotides line up with TRBD1. V was clipped by 0 bases and J by 4 bases; unmatched bases: 9. Per germline, CDR1 SGHAT and CDR2 FQNNGV. The CDR3 length is 17 residues. CDR3 loop: CASSLDSPGTGTTEAFF. In nucleotides, the CDR3 is TGTGCCAGCAGCTTAGATTCACCCGGGACAGGGACCACTGAAGCTTTCTTT.

The chain links TRBV27 to TRBJ2-5; 12 bases agree with TRBD2. The ends lost 5 bases at V and 4 bases at J; junction bases unmatched: 11. CDR3 length: 17 amino acids. Per germline, CDR1 MNHEY and CDR2 SMNVEV (reference sequence). CDR3 DNA: TGTGCCAGCAGTACCTGGACTAGCGGGGATACCAGAGAGACCCAGTACTTC. This codes for CASSTWTSGDTRETQYF.

The chain is built from TRBV5-4 and TRBJ2-5; TRBD2 aligns across 7 bases. Germline lookup yields CDR1 SGHNT and CDR2 YYREEE (reference sequence). With V trimmed by 1 base and J by 2 bases, 14 bases remained unmatched. CDR3 length: 18 residues. The chain's CDR3 is CASSLTRGWEGGQETQYF. In DNA form, the CDR3 reads TGTGCCAGCAGCTTGACCCGCGGGTGGGAGGGAGGACAAGAGACCCAGTACTTC.

V is TRBV19 and J is TRBJ1-2; D is perhaps TRBD1 (5 bases). The germline CDR1 and CDR2 sequences are LNHDA and SQIVND (reference sequence). The CDR3 has 15 amino acids. V was shortened by 6 bases and J by 4 bases, with 18 bases between the two germline ends. The CDR3 reads CASSDPTKGTYGYTF. As DNA, the CDR3 is TGTGCCAGTAGCGACCCGACGAAGGGGACCTATGGCTACACCTTC.

This chain connects TRBV5-6 to TRBJ1-5; D is ambiguous. V lost 1 base, J lost 8 bases, and 19 bases lay in between. Germline V gives CDR1 SGHDT, CDR2 YYEEEE. The CDR3 sequence is 16 residues long. The CDR3 region has the DNA TGTGCCAGCAGCTTGAGGAACTCAAACCATGGGGAGCCCCAGCATTTT. Residues: CASSLRNSNHGEPQHF.

The J gene is TRBJ2-2, the V gene TRBV7-7, with 14 bases that match TRBD2. The V segment lost 4 bases and the J segment 10 bases; nucleotides outside the gene matches: 14. CDR1 is SSHAT, CDR2 FNYEAQ, per germline (reference sequence). This CDR3 contains 18 residues. In nucleotides, the CDR3 is TGTGCCAGCAGCTCGCCGGGACTAGCGGGAGACCACTCCCCGGAGCTGTTTTTT. This gives the protein CASSSPGLAGDHSPELFF.

This CDR3 is CASSLGGPDTQYF. CDR3 DNA sequence: TGTGCCAGCAGCTTGGGGGGCCCAGATACGCAGTATTTT. This sequence joins TRBV5-8 and TRBJ2-3, with a weak D call TRBD1 (5 bases). Germline V gene sequence: CDR1 SGHTS, CDR2 YDEGEE. This CDR3 contains 13 residues. The V end lost 0 bases, the J end lost 4 bases, and 6 bases lay between the germline ends.

The chain couples TRBV6-5 to TRBJ1-2; D unclear. The CDR3 is 15 residues long. Trimming took 0 bases from V and 1 from J, leaving 9 bases between them. Germline CDR1 MNHEY, CDR2 SVGAGI. The CDR3 loop reads CASSYSEGYNYGYTF. The CDR3 nucleotides are TGTGCCAGCAGTTACTCAGAGGGTTATAACTATGGCTACACCTTC.

The J gene is TRBJ2-7, the V gene TRBV11-3, with D perhaps given as TRBD1 or TRBD2 (5 bases each). This CDR3 spans 12 amino acids. The germline V gene has CDR1 SGHNT and CDR2 YENEEA. Trimming left V 5 bases short and J 11 bases short, with 16 bases between. The CDR3 here is CASSPRDGAKYF. The CDR3 DNA follows: TGTGCCAGCAGCCCTCGGGACGGGGCTAAGTACTTC.

The chain couples TRBV28 to TRBJ2-7, with 7 bases aligning to TRBD2. V lost 6 bases and J lost 2; bases outside the gene matches: 7. The CDR3 covers 14 residues. Germline CDR1 MDHEN, CDR2 SYDVKM. The CDR3 loop is CASRSMGGAYEQYF. The DNA for the CDR3 is TGTGCCAGCAGGAGTATGGGGGGGGCCTACGAGCAGTACTTC.

The chain links TRBV9 to TRBJ2-3; D call uncertain. V dropped 3 bases and J dropped 2 bases, with 4 bases sitting between them. The length of the CDR3 is 12 residues. Germline CDR1 and CDR2: SGDLS and YYNGEE. The chain's CDR3 is CASSGFTDTQYF. The CDR3 DNA follows: TGTGCCAGCAGCGGTTTCACAGATACGCAGTATTTT.

V and J are TRBV5-1 and TRBJ2-5, with D perhaps TRBD2 (7 bases). V was cut by 6 bases and J by 2 bases, with 14 bases left in between. Germline assignment: CDR1 SGHRS and CDR2 YFSETQ. The CDR3 has 14 residues. CDR3 protein: CASTRKGGQETQYF. The CDR3 DNA reads TGCGCCAGCACCCGAAAGGGGGGGCAAGAGACCCAGTACTTC.

V is TRBV6-1 and J is TRBJ1-1, with D perhaps TRBD1 (5 bases). The V gene's germline CDR1 is MNHNS and CDR2 SASEGT. The CDR3 is made up of 17 amino acids. V lost 1 base to trimming and J lost 2 bases, with 17 bases between them. Here the CDR3 reads CASSEGGVMEGNTEAFF. CDR3 bases: TGTGCCAGCAGTGAAGGGGGGGTAATGGAGGGAAACACTGAAGCTTTCTTT.

V is TRBV27 and J is TRBJ2-3, with 8 bases fitting TRBD2. This CDR3 is 15 amino acids long. Germline trimming cut 8 bases from V and 0 bases from J; bases unmatched to any gene: 7. Per the germline V gene, CDR1 is MNHEY and CDR2 is SMNVEV (reference sequence). CDR3 in DNA: TGTGCCAGCCGCACACCTAGCGGGAGCACAGATACGCAGTATTTT. Its translation is CASRTPSGSTDTQYF.

This clone was counted once. The chain links TRBV6-1 to TRBJ1-2, with TRBD1 matching over 7 bases. Germline V gene lookup returns CDR1 MNHNS and CDR2 SASEGT. Germline trimming cut 1 base from V and 8 bases from J; bases unmatched to any gene: 13. The CDR3 consists of 16 residues. The CDR3 nucleotides are TGTGCCAGCAGTGAAGTGGGACAGTTAGTACGGGGAGGCTACACCTTC. Translating it yields CASSEVGQLVRGGYTF.

This chain uses TRBV21-1 with TRBJ2-1; the table's D gene call, TRBD2, was not cross checked with the DNA. TRBV21-1 is a pseudogene segment. The CDR3 spans 19 residues. CDR3 nucleotides: TGTGCCAGCAGCAAAGCCAAACCGACTAGCGGGAGGATTTACAATGAGCAGTTCTTC. It is translated as CASSKAKPTSGRIYNEQFF.

The chain carries TRBV7-2 and TRBJ2-3; D gene uncertain. Per the germline V gene, CDR1 is SGHTA and CDR2 is FQGNSA. Between the trimmed V and J ends, which lost 6 bases and 1 base, there was a span of 14 bases. This CDR3 is built from 15 residues. The CDR3 is CASSGIALRTDTQYF. CDR3 nucleotides: TGTGCCAGCAGTGGGATAGCCCTTCGCACAGATACGCAGTATTTT.

The rearrangement joins TRBV3-1 (or the pseudogene TRBV3-2) to TRBJ2-2; tentatively, D is TRBD2 (5 bases). Looked up from germline, CDR1 is LGHDT and CDR2 is YNNKEL (reference sequence). The CDR3 runs 13 residues. The CDR3 DNA reads as TGTGGACCGCTCCAGGAGGTAACCGGGGAGCTGTTTTTT. Translating it yields CGPLQEVTGELFF.

The rearrangement links TRBV6-5 to TRBJ2-5, with 7 bases matching TRBD2. After removal of 6 bases from V and 3 bases from J, the junction contained 4 bases not matched to a gene. The V gene's germline CDR1 is MNHEY and CDR2 SVGAGI. This CDR3 contains 13 residues. This CDR3 reads CASRPSGEETQYF. In nucleotides, the CDR3 is TGTGCCAGCAGGCCTAGCGGTGAAGAGACCCAGTACTTC.

The rearrangement links TRBV5-4 to TRBJ1-1; 7 positions agree with TRBD1. This CDR3 region has 14 residues. The V segment lost 2 bases and the J segment 5 bases; nucleotides outside the gene matches: 6. Germline values: CDR1 SGHNT, CDR2 YYREEE (reference sequence). Here the CDR3 DNA reads TGTGCCAGCAGCTTAGGGACAGAGAGGACTGAAGCTTTCTTT. Translation gives CASSLGTERTEAFF.

V and J are TRBV19 and TRBJ1-1; no clear D. The CDR3 is 12 residues long. The germline V gene has CDR1 LNHDA and CDR2 SQIVND (reference sequence). Trimming pared 7 bases from V and 0 bases from J, leaving 6 bases between. The DNA for the CDR3 is TGTGCCAGTAACGGTCTGAACACTGAAGCTTTCTTT. Amino acid sequence: CASNGLNTEAFF.

In regard to this clone: The sample carries other DNA sequences with the same CDR3. The V call is TRBV30, the J call TRBJ1-1, with a weak D call TRBD1 (6 bases). The CDR3 extends over 12 amino acids. Trimming cost V 2 bases and J 3 bases, with 7 bases left between them. Germline V gene sequence: CDR1 GTSNPN, CDR2 SVGIG (reference sequence). As DNA, the CDR3 is TGTGCCTGGAGTCAGGGGTACACTGAAGCTTTCTTT. Protein: CAWSQGYTEAFF.